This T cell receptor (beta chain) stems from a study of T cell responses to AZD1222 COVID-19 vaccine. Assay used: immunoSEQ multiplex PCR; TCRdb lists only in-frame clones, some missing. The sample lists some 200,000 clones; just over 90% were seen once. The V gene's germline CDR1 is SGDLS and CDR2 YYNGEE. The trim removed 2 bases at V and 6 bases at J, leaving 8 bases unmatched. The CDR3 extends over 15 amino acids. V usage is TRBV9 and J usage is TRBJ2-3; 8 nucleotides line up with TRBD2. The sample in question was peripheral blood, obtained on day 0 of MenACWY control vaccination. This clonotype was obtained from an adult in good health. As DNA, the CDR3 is TGTGCCAGCAGCGTCCTGTCGGGGGGGATTGATACGCAGTATTTT. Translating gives CASSVLSGGIDTQYF.